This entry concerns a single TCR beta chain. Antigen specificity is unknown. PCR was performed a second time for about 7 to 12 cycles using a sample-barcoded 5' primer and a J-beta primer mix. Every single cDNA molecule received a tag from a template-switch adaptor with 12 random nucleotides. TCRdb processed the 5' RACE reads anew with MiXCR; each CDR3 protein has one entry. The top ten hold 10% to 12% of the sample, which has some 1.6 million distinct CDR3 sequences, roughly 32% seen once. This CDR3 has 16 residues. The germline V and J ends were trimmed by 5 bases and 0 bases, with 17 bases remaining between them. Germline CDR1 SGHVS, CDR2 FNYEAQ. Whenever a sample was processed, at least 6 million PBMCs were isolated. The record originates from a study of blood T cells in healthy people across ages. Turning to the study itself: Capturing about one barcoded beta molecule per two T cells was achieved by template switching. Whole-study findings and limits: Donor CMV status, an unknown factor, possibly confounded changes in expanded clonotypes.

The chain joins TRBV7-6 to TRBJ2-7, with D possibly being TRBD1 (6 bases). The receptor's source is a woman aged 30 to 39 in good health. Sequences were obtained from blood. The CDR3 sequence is CASSHTGTDSSYEQYF. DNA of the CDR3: TGTGCCAGCAGCCATACCGGGACGGACAGCTCCTACGAGCAGTACTTC.